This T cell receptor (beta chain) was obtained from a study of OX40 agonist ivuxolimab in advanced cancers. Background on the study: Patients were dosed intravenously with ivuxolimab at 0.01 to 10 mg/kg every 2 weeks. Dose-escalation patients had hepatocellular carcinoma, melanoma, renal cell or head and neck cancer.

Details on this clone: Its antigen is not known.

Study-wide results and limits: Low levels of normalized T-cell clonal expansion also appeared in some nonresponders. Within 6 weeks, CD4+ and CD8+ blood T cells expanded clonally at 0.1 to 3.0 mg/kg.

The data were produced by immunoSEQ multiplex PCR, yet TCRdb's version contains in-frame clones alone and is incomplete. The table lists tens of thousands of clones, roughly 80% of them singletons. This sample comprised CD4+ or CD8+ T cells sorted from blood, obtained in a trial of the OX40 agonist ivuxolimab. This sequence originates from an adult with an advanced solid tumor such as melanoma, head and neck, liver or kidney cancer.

CDR3 region: CAWSIRRGNQPQHF. The CDR3 DNA reads as TGTGCCTGGAGTATAAGGAGAGGCAATCAGCCCCAGCATTTT. The gene calls are TRBV30 and TRBJ1-5; D is unclear. This CDR3 spans 14 amino acids. The germline CDR1 and CDR2 sequences are GTSNPN and SVGIG (reference sequence). Trimming shortened V by 2 bases and J by 2 bases, and 10 bases separated the two germline ends.